The sequence of this TCR beta chain was determined in a study of OX40 agonist ivuxolimab in advanced cancers. On the study more broadly: Patients undergoing dose escalation presented with hepatocellular carcinoma, melanoma, renal cell or head and neck cancer. Partial responses were recorded for three patients, including one with hepatocellular carcinoma and two with cutaneous melanoma. Whole-study findings and limits: Antigen specificity was not determined for the expanded peripheral T cells.

Clones were sequenced by immunoSEQ multiplex PCR, and TCRdb holds only the in-frame ones, with some missing. In the table there are tens of thousands of clones, more than 70% of which are singletons. This clone was counted only a few times. Antigen: not known. The sequences come from CD4+ or CD8+ T cells sorted from blood, collected in a trial of the OX40 agonist ivuxolimab. The sequence came from an adult with an advanced solid tumor such as melanoma, head and neck, liver or kidney cancer.

The CDR3 DNA sequence: TGTGCCAGCAGTGAAGCCGGGACGGCCTATGGCTACACCTTC. Protein product: CASSEAGTAYGYTF. The chain couples TRBV6-1 to TRBJ1-2; D is perhaps TRBD1 (5 bases). V was clipped by 0 bases and J by 4 bases, with 9 bases between them. Per the germline V gene, CDR1 is MNHNS and CDR2 is SASEGT. This CDR3 has 14 amino acids.